The source of this T cell receptor (beta chain) is a study of cytomegalovirus exposure and HLA in healthy donors. Per the germline V gene, CDR1 is SGHAT and CDR2 is FQNNGV. This CDR3 is 17 amino acids long. The ends lost 3 bases at V and 1 base at J; junction bases unmatched: 7. The PCR employed 60 Vbeta primers together with 13 Jbeta primers. The table came from immunoSEQ multiplex PCR; TCRdb's copy has only in-frame clones and leaves some out. This sample has over 100,000 clones, with 76% found just once. This clonotype was sampled from a woman aged 45-65 years in good health and CMV-seropositive. The chain is built from TRBV11-2 and TRBJ2-3, with 10 positions matching TRBD2. The sequenced sample consisted of PBMCs. CDR3 nucleotide sequence: TGTGCCAGCAGCTTCAGCGGGAGGGCTAGAGGCACAGATACGCAGTATTTT. Translating it yields CASSFSGRARGTDTQYF.